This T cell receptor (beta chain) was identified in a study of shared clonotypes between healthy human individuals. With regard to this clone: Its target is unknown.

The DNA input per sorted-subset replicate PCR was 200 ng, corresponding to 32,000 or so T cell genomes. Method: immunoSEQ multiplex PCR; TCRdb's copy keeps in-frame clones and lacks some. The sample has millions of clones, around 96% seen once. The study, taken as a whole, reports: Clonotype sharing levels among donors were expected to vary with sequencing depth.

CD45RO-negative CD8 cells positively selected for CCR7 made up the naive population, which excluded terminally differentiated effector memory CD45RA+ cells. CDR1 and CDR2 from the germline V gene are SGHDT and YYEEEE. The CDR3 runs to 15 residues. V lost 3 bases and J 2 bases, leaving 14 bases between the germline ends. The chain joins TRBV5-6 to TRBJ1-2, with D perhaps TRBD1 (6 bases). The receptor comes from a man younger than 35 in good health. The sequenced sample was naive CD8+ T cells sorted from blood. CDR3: CASSSGVGGNYGYTF. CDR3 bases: TGTGCCAGCAGCTCAGGGGTTGGTGGGAACTATGGCTACACCTTC.